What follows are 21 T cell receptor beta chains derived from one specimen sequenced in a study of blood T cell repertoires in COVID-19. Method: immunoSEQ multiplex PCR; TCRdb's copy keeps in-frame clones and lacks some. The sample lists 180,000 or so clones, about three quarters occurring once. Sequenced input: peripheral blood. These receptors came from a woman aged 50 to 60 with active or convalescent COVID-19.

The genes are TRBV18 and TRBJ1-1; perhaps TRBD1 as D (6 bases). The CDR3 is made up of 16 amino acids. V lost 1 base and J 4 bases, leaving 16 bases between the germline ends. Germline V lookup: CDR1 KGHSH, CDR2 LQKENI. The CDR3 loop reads CASSPRGGRGITEAFF. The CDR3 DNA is TGTGCCAGCTCACCACGGGGGGGAAGGGGGATCACTGAAGCTTTCTTT.

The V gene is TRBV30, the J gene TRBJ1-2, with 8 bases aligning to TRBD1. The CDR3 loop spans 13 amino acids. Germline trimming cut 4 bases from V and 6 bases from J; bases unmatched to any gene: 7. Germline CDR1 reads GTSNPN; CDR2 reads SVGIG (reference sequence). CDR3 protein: CAWIYRGADGYTF. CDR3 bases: TGTGCCTGGATCTACAGGGGGGCAGATGGCTACACCTTC.

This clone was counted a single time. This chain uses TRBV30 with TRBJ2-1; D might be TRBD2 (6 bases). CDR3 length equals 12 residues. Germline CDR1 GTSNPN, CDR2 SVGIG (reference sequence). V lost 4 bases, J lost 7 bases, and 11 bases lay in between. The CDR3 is CAWNGRGNEQFF. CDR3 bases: TGTGCCTGGAACGGGAGAGGGAATGAGCAGTTCTTC.

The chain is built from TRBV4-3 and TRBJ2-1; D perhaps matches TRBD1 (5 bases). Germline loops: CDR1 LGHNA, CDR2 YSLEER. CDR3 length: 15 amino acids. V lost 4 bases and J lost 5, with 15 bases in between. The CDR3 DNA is TGCGCCAGCAGCCCAGGGCCTTGGGGAAACAATGAGCAGTTCTTC. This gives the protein CASSPGPWGNNEQFF.

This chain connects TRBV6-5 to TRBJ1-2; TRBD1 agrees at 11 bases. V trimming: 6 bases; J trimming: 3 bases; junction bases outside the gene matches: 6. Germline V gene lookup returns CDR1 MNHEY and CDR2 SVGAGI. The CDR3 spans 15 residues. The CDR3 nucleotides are TGTGCCAGCAGCGGGAGGACAGGGGGCGACTATGGCTACACCTTC. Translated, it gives CASSGRTGGDYGYTF.

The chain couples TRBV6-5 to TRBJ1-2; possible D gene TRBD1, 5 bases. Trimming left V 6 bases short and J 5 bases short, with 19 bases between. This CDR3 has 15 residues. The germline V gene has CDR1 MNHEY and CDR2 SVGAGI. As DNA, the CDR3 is TGTGCCAGCAGCGAGTTGCCCTCAAAGGGGTATGGCTACACCTTC. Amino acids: CASSELPSKGYGYTF.

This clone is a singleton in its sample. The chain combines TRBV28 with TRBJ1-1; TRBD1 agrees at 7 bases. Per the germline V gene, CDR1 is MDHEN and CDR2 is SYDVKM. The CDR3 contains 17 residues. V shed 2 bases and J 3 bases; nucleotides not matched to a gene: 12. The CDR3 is CASSLRGMGDRDTEAFF. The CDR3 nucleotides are TGTGCCAGCAGTTTAAGGGGTATGGGGGACAGAGACACTGAAGCTTTCTTT.

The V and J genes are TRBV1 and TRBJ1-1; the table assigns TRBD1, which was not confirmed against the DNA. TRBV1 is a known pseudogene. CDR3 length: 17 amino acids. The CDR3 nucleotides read TGCACCAGATCCCTAGAGGGGGATAAGGTCGAGAACACTGAAGCTTTCTTT. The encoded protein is CTRSLEGDKVENTEAFF.

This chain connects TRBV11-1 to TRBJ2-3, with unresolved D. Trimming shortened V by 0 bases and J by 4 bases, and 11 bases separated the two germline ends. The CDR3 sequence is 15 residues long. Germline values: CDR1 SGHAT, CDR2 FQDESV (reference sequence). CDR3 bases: TGTGCCAGCAGCTTAGCTGGCGGTGGAGCAGATACGCAGTATTTT. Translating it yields CASSLAGGGADTQYF.

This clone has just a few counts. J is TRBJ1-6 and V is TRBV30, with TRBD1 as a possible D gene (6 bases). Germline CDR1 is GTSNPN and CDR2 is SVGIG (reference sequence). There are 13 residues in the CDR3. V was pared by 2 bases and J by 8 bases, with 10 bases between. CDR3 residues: CAWSLTGYSPLHF. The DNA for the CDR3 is TGTGCCTGGAGTTTGACAGGCTATTCACCCCTCCACTTT.

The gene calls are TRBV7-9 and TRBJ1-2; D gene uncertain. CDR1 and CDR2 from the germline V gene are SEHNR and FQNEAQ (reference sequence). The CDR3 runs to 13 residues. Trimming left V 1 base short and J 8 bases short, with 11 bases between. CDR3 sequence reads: CASSLGEGEGYTF. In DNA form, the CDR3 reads TGTGCCAGCAGCTTAGGTGAGGGAGAAGGCTACACCTTC.

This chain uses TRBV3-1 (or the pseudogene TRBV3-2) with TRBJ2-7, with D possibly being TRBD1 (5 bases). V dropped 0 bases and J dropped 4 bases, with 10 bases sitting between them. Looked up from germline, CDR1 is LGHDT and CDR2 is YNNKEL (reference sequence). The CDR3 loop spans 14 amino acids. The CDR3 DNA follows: TGTGCCAGCAGCCAAGATGGGGCGCGGTACGAGCAGTACTTC. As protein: CASSQDGARYEQYF.

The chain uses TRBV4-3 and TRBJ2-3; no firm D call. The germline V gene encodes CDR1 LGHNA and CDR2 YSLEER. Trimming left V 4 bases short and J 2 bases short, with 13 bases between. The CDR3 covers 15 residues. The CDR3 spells CASSPSRLHTDTQYF. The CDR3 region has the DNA TGCGCCAGCAGCCCGTCGCGGCTGCACACAGATACGCAGTATTTT.

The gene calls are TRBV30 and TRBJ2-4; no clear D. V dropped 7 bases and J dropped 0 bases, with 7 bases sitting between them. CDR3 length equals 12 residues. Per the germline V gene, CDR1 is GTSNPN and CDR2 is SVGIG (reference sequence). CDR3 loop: CAFTLAKNIQYF. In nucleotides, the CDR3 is TGTGCCTTTACATTAGCCAAAAACATTCAGTACTTC.

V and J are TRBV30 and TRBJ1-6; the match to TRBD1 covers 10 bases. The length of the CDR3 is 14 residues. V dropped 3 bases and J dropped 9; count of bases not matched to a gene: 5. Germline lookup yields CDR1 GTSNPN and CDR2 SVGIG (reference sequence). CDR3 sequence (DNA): TGTGCCTGGAGGCCGGGGACAGGGGTTTCACCCCTCCACTTT. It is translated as CAWRPGTGVSPLHF.

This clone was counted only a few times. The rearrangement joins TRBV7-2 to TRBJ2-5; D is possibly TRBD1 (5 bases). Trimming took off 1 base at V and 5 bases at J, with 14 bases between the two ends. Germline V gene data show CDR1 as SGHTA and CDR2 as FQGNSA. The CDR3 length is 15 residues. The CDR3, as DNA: TGTGCCAGCAGCTTAGAATCCACAGGATGGGAGACCCAGTACTTC. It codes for CASSLESTGWETQYF.

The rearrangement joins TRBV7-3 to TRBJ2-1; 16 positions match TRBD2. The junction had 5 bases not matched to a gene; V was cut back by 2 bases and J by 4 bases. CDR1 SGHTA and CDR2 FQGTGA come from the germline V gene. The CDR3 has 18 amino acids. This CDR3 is CASSLGTSGGARYNEQFF. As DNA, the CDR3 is TGTGCCAGCAGCTTAGGGACTAGCGGGGGGGCGAGATACAATGAGCAGTTCTTC.

CDR3 sequence (DNA): TGTGCCACCAGCAGCTTTCGGGGACAGGCTAACTATGGCTACACCTTC. Encoded protein: CATSSFRGQANYGYTF. This chain connects TRBV15 to TRBJ1-2; 8 positions match TRBD1. Germline V gives CDR1 LNHNV, CDR2 YYDKDF (reference sequence). V was clipped by 3 bases and J by 0 bases; unmatched bases: 6. The CDR3 covers 16 residues.

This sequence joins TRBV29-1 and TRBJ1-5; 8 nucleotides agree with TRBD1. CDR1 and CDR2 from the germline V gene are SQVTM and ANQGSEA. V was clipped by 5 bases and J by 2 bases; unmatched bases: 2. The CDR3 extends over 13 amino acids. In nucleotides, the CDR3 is TGCAGCGTTCCGGGACAGGGCAATCAGCCCCAGCATTTT. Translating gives CSVPGQGNQPQHF.

CDR3 protein: CASSLPPGLAAGELFF. The CDR3 DNA reads as TGCGCCAGCAGCTTGCCCCCGGGACTAGCGGCCGGGGAGCTGTTTTTT. This chain joins TRBV5-1 and TRBJ2-2, with 11 nucleotides matching TRBD2. The CDR3 loop spans 16 amino acids. The ends lost 1 base at V and 6 bases at J; junction bases unmatched: 5. CDR1 and CDR2 from the germline V gene are SGHRS and YFSETQ.

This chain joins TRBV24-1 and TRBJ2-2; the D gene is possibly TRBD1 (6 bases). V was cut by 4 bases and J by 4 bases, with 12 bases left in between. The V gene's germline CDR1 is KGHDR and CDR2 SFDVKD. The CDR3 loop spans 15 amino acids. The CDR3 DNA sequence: TGTGCCACCAGTGACCCGGGACACCTCACCGGGGAGCTGTTTTTT. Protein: CATSDPGHLTGELFF.